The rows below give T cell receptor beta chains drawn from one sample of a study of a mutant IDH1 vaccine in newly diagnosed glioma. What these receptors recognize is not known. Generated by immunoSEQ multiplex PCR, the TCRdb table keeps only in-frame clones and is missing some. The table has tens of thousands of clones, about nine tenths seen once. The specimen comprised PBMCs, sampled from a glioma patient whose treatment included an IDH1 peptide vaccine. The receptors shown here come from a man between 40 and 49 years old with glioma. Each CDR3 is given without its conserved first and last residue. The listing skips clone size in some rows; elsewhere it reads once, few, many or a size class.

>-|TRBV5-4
ASSLMSGAGNTIY
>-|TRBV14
ASSLGPSPQY
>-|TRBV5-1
ASSFDASGYNEQF
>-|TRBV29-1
SVSSDQGYEQY
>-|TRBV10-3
AISESIGSGTKNIQY
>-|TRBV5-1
ASSLSSGVTGELF
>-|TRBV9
ASSVGLDPTYEQY
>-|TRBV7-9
ASSSRNSPLH
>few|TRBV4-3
ASSLGFGANVLT
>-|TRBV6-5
ASSRDYPNYGYT
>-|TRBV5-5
ASSLHRDQETQY
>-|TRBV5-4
ASGFAPGQGRLDEQF
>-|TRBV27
ASSLGGAPKQY
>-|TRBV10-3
AISPGSGNTIY
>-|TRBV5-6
ASSAGYGYT
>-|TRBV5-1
ASSFGGNLKGETQY
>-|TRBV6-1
ASMEIGAWTDTQY
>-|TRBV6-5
ASSYAQNYGYT
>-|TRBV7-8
ASSQLGLGNTGELF
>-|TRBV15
ATSSAPSGRQGDTQY
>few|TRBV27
ASSFSKTQGQGANEQY
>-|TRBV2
AILKRDERETQY
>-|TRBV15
ATSRDMGTGRGQY
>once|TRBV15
ATSRSGPDTQY
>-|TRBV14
ASSQEKAAGGMGETQY
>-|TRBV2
ASKREATDTQY
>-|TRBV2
ASSLQGEQY
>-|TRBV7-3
ASSLGFGETQY
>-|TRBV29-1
SVEDGLGVAGFTGELF
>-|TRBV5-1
ASSLAGQGKPRGTDTQY
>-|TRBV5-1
ASSPKEGGNTEAF
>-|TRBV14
ASSQDLGYNEQF
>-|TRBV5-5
ASSLVEWNTGELF
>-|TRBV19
ASSIVFRNSNQPQH
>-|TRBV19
ASYTGDVLT
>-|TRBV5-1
ASSLGDPATEAF
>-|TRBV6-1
ASSETRTATEAF
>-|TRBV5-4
ASSQGGTHTGELF
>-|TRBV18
ASSPGQGREKLF
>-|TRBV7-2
ASSWTGIYNEQF
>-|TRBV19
ASSIYSPIRGYTEAF